This T cell receptor beta chain was captured in a study of control samples from healthy donors and cancer patients. Looked up from germline, CDR1 is LGHNT and CDR2 is FRNRAP. CDR3 length equals 13 residues. Trimming removed 4 bases from V and 0 bases from J, with 6 bases in between. Method: immunoSEQ multiplex PCR; TCRdb's copy keeps in-frame clones and lacks some. The data contain some 100,000 clones, approximately 90% of them singletons. This TCR came from a woman aged 50 to 60 in good health. The V call is TRBV12-5, the J call TRBJ1-1; a possible D gene is TRBD1 (6 bases). The sequencing input was blood. The CDR3 nucleotides are TGTGCTAGTGGTTGGGACATGAACACTGAAGCTTTCTTT. Translating it yields CASGWDMNTEAFF.